One sample yielded the 32 T cell receptor beta chains listed below, sequenced in a study of T cells in tuberculosis. Using immunoSEQ multiplex PCR, the repertoire was profiled, and TCRdb retains in-frame clones only, with some absent. The repertoire has some 40,000 clones, 95% of them found once; the top ten carry approximately 3.8%. The sample taken for sequencing was PBMCs. The receptors derive from a donor between 10 and 35 years old with latent tuberculosis or without tuberculosis infection.

This clone has only one observation. The chain combines TRBV29-1 with TRBJ1-1, with 9 bases lining up with TRBD1. CDR1 is SQVTM and CDR2 is ANQGSEA in the germline V gene. V trimming: 0 bases; J trimming: 5 bases; junction bases outside the gene matches: 10. The CDR3 has 16 amino acids. CDR3 residues: CSVEEMGQGSGTEAFF. As DNA, the CDR3 is TGCAGCGTTGAAGAGATGGGACAGGGATCGGGGACTGAAGCTTTCTTT.

This clone came up once. The CDR3 spells CASSADSYSNQPQHF. The CDR3 bases are TGTGCCAGCAGCGCAGACAGCTATAGCAATCAGCCCCAGCATTTT. The gene calls are TRBV9 and TRBJ1-5; weak D call: TRBD1 (5 bases). V gave up 3 bases and J gave up 0 bases, with 10 bases separating them. The V gene's germline CDR1 is SGDLS and CDR2 YYNGEE. The CDR3 contains 15 residues. Filled out from reference TRBV9 and TRBJ1-5, the complete variable domain reads DSGVTQTPKHLITATGQRVTLRCSPRSGDLSVYWYQQSLDQGLQFLIQYYNGEERAKGNILERFSAQQFPDLHSELNLSSLELGDSALYFCASSADSYSNQPQHFGDGTRLSIL.

This rearrangement joins TRBV11-1 to TRBJ1-2, with D possibly TRBD1 on 5 matching bases. Trimming took 5 bases from V and 7 from J, leaving 17 bases between them. Germline lookup yields CDR1 SGHAT and CDR2 FQDESV (reference sequence). CDR3 length: 14 residues. The chain's CDR3 is CASSTDAGRGGYTF. In DNA, the CDR3 is TGTGCCAGCAGCACAGACGCAGGAAGGGGTGGCTACACCTTC.

The V gene is TRBV7-2, the J gene TRBJ2-1; the match to TRBD2 covers 7 bases. CDR1 and CDR2 from the germline V gene are SGHTA and FQGNSA. V was clipped by 4 bases and J by 3 bases; unmatched bases: 6. The CDR3 runs to 15 residues. The CDR3 here is CASSSLAGDYNEQFF. The CDR3 DNA reads TGTGCCAGCAGCTCCCTCGCGGGGGACTACAATGAGCAGTTCTTC.

The chain combines TRBV7-9 with TRBJ1-5; 9 bases fit TRBD1. V was pared by 5 bases and J by 5 bases, with 4 bases of the junction left unmatched. Germline V CDR1 and CDR2: SEHNR, FQNEAQ (reference sequence). This CDR3 contains 14 residues. The CDR3 nucleotides are TGTGCCAGCAGCAAAGGGACAGGGCATCAGCCCCAGCATTTT. It translates to CASSKGTGHQPQHF.

The CDR3 here is CASSWGGQGLSEQYF. Here the CDR3 DNA reads TGCGCCAGCAGCTGGGGGGGACAGGGTTTGTCCGAGCAGTACTTC. The chain combines TRBV5-1 with TRBJ2-7; 9 nucleotides line up with TRBD1. Trimming removed 3 bases from V and 6 bases from J; junction bases left unmatched: 10. The length of the CDR3 is 15 residues. The germline V gene has CDR1 SGHRS and CDR2 YFSETQ.

This chain links TRBV9 with TRBJ2-1; no clear D. Germline lookup yields CDR1 SGDLS and CDR2 YYNGEE. The V end was cut by 5 bases, the J end by 0 bases, with 12 bases between. The CDR3 covers 15 residues. The CDR3 sequence is CASSATKSSYNEQFF. For the CDR3, the DNA is TGTGCCAGCAGTGCTACTAAAAGCTCCTACAATGAGCAGTTCTTC.

This sequence joins TRBV9 and TRBJ2-5; TRBD2 aligns across 12 bases. V shed 0 bases, J shed 4 bases, and the junction held 4 bases outside the gene matches. The CDR3 spans 16 residues. Germline V gene lookup returns CDR1 SGDLS and CDR2 YYNGEE. CDR3 DNA sequence: TGTGCCAGCAGCGTAGCTACTAGCGGGGGGCGAGAGACCCAGTACTTC. Its protein is CASSVATSGGRETQYF. Filled out from reference TRBV9 and TRBJ2-5, the complete variable domain reads DSGVTQTPKHLITATGQRVTLRCSPRSGDLSVYWYQQSLDQGLQFLIQYYNGEERAKGNILERFSAQQFPDLHSELNLSSLELGDSALYFCASSVATSGGRETQYFGPGTRLLVL.

The V and J genes are TRBV27 and TRBJ1-6; 8 positions match TRBD1. Losses at the gene ends were 5 bases for V and 10 bases for J; bases not matched to a gene: 16. The CDR3 has 17 residues. Germline V gene sequence: CDR1 MNHEY, CDR2 SMNVEV (reference sequence). In nucleotides, the CDR3 is TGTGCCAGCAGTCCCTCCGCCTGGACAGGGTTGAGATCACCCCTCCACTTT. This encodes CASSPSAWTGLRSPLHF.

The V call is TRBV2, the J call TRBJ1-4, with no clear D. CDR3 length: 13 residues. With 11 bases removed from V and 4 bases from J, the gap between germline ends came to 14 bases. Germline CDR1 is SNHLY and CDR2 is FYNNEI. Here the CDR3 DNA reads TGTGCCGAACGTCCCAGATTTAATGAAAAACTGTTTTTT. Its translation: CAERPRFNEKLFF.

The chain links TRBV9 to TRBJ1-1, with D unresolved. V lost 0 bases and J 2 bases, leaving 11 bases between the germline ends. The CDR3 is 15 residues long. From germline, CDR1 is SGDLS and CDR2 YYNGEE. For the CDR3, the DNA is TGTGCCAGCAGCGTAGGAGGCGTACCCAACACTGAAGCTTTCTTT. It encodes CASSVGGVPNTEAFF.

CDR3 coding DNA: TGCGCCAGCACCCCGGGGGGCGGGGAGCTGTTTTTT. It codes for CASTPGGGELFF. The chain recombines TRBV10-2 with TRBJ2-2; TRBD2 agrees at 7 bases. The V and J ends lost 7 bases and 7 bases, in that order; junction bases with no gene match: 3. This CDR3 contains 12 residues. Germline V gene lookup returns CDR1 WSHSY and CDR2 SAAADI.

The count of this clone is one. V is TRBV28 and J is TRBJ2-1, with a weak D call TRBD1 (5 bases). The CDR3 totals 14 residues. Germline-derived CDR1 and CDR2 are MDHEN and SYDVKM. Trimming stripped 4 bases from V and 8 bases from J, with 15 bases between. The CDR3 DNA follows: TGTGCCAGCAGTTCGACAGTCCGAGGCGATGAGCAGTTCTTC. This codes for CASSSTVRGDEQFF.

V and J are TRBV19 and TRBJ1-1; TRBD1 matches 8 bases. The CDR3 has 15 amino acids. V was pared by 5 bases and J by 1 base, with 6 bases of the junction left unmatched. Germline CDR1 is LNHDA and CDR2 is SQIVND (reference sequence). DNA of the CDR3: TGTGCCAGTAGTGTTAGGGACAGGAGGAACACTGAAGCTTTCTTT. It encodes CASSVRDRRNTEAFF.

This clone was observed once. CDR3 residues: CASSLADSREAFF. Written as DNA, the CDR3 is TGTGCCAGCAGTTTAGCGGACAGCCGTGAAGCTTTCTTT. The chain couples TRBV27 to TRBJ1-1; perhaps TRBD1 as D (6 bases). This CDR3 is 13 amino acids long. Trimming took off 2 bases at V and 7 bases at J, with 11 bases between the two ends. The germline gives CDR1 MNHEY, CDR2 SMNVEV (reference sequence).

This rearrangement joins TRBV28 to TRBJ2-7; unclear D gene. The CDR3 sequence is 16 residues long. Germline CDR1 reads MDHEN; CDR2 reads SYDVKM. Trimming stripped 3 bases from V and 1 base from J, with 16 bases between. CDR3 DNA: TGTGCCAGCAGTTTCTTTCCCCCGGTTGATTCCTACGAGCAGTACTTC. It specifies CASSFFPPVDSYEQYF. Complete variable domain (other parts from reference TRBV28 and TRBJ2-7): DVKVTQSSRYLVKRTGEKVFLECVQDMDHENMFWYRQDPGLGLRLIYFSYDVKMKEKGDIPEGYSVSREKKERFSLILESASTNQTSMYLCASSFFPPVDSYEQYFGPGTRLTVT.

The rearrangement uses TRBV18 and TRBJ1-5; TRBD1 matches at 7 bases. CDR3 size: 15 residues. J gave up 3 bases and V 2 bases, and 4 bases lay outside the gene matches. Germline-derived CDR1 and CDR2 are KGHSH and LQKENI. The CDR3, as DNA: TGTGCCAGCTCACCATGGGACAGCACCAATCAGCCCCAGCATTTT. It is translated as CASSPWDSTNQPQHF.

The chain carries TRBV5-1 and TRBJ1-1; no clear D. The V end was cut by 0 bases, the J end by 5 bases, with 11 bases between. The CDR3 contains 14 residues. Germline lookup yields CDR1 SGHRS and CDR2 YFSETQ. The CDR3 DNA reads as TGCGCCAGCAGCTTGGCCGGGGAAAGGACTGAAGCTTTCTTT. Translation gives CASSLAGERTEAFF.

This clone was found once. The chain combines TRBV6-1 with TRBJ1-1; the D gene is possibly TRBD1 (6 bases). V was trimmed by 1 base and J by 9 bases, leaving 12 bases between them. This CDR3 has 13 amino acids. Germline V gene lookup returns CDR1 MNHNS and CDR2 SASEGT. In DNA, the CDR3 is TGTGCCAGCAGTGAAGGGACAGCGAAGAAAGCTTTCTTT. Amino acids: CASSEGTAKKAFF.

The chain has TRBV4-3 and TRBJ2-1; 8 positions agree with TRBD2. CDR1 is LGHNA and CDR2 is YSLEER in the germline V gene. The CDR3 runs to 15 residues. The trim removed 0 bases at V and 7 bases at J, leaving 5 bases unmatched. CDR3 bases: TGCGCCAGCAGCCAAGATTCTGGACTAGCTAATGAGCAGTTCTTC. It codes for CASSQDSGLANEQFF.

The chain recombines TRBV23-1 with TRBJ1-1; D is uncertain. TRBV23-1 is an ORF for which the function is uncertain. The CDR3 spans 14 residues. Trimming stripped 4 bases from V and 1 base from J, with 10 bases between. CDR3 nucleotides: TGCGCCAGCAGTCCCCCCCAGGAGAACACTGAAGCTTTCTTT. It translates to CASSPPQENTEAFF.

The chain uses TRBV19 and TRBJ1-3; D gene uncertain. The CDR3 runs to 17 residues. Germline V gene sequence: CDR1 LNHDA, CDR2 SQIVND (reference sequence). Trimming took off 3 bases at V and 5 bases at J, with 20 bases between the two ends. The CDR3 is CASSIRLAADRRNTIYF. The CDR3 region has the DNA TGTGCCAGTAGTATTCGGTTGGCGGCCGACCGGAGAAACACCATATATTTT.

The V call is TRBV7-9, the J call TRBJ1-5; 7 bases map to TRBD1. The CDR3 is 13 residues long. V trimming: 3 bases; J trimming: 9 bases; junction bases outside the gene matches: 5. Germline V gives CDR1 SEHNR, CDR2 FQNEAQ (reference sequence). CDR3 bases: TGTGCCAGCAGCTTCGGAGGGGGCTCGCCCCAGCATTTT. Translation gives CASSFGGGSPQHF.

The chain couples TRBV29-1 to TRBJ2-7; a weak D match, TRBD1 (6 bases). V was shortened by 7 bases and J by 4 bases, with 17 bases between the two germline ends. The CDR3 spans 13 residues. Germline-derived CDR1 and CDR2 are SQVTM and ANQGSEA. In DNA, the CDR3 is TGCAGCGCCGCGGACAGCTTAACGTACGAGCAGTACTTC. Amino acid sequence: CSAADSLTYEQYF.

This sequence joins TRBV5-4 and TRBJ2-2; possible D gene TRBD1, 6 bases. From germline, CDR1 is SGHNT and CDR2 YYREEE (reference sequence). The ends were cut back, 0 bases at V and 6 bases at J, with 15 bases in the middle. CDR3 length: 16 residues. The CDR3 bases are TGTGCCAGCAGCTTGGGGGGGCTAGGGCACTCCGGGGAGCTGTTTTTT. This translates into CASSLGGLGHSGELFF.

The V gene is TRBV30, the J gene TRBJ1-1; TRBD1 aligns across 7 bases. CDR1 is GTSNPN and CDR2 is SVGIG in the germline V gene (reference sequence). Losses at the gene ends were 4 bases for V and 8 bases for J; bases not matched to a gene: 4. The CDR3 runs to 11 residues. The CDR3 here is CAWIRGKEAFF. CDR3 nucleotide sequence: TGTGCCTGGATCAGGGGGAAAGAAGCTTTCTTT.

The chain couples TRBV28 to TRBJ2-3; the D is unclear. V shed 5 bases and J shed 3 bases, with 3 bases lying between them. Looked up from germline, CDR1 is MDHEN and CDR2 is SYDVKM. There are 11 residues in the CDR3. In DNA, the CDR3 is TGTGCCAGCAGTCTTACAGATACGCAGTATTTT. It yields the protein CASSLTDTQYF.

This clone was counted a single time. V usage is TRBV7-9 and J usage is TRBJ1-6, with TRBD1 matching 9 bases. The CDR3 extends over 17 amino acids. Germline CDR1 SEHNR, CDR2 FQNEAQ (reference sequence). The J segment lost 1 base and the V segment lost 3 bases, leaving 4 bases of the junction unmatched. The CDR3 protein is CASSFYRGLSYNSPLHF. In DNA form, the CDR3 reads TGTGCCAGCAGCTTTTACAGGGGGCTGTCCTATAATTCACCCCTCCACTTT.

The chain joins TRBV10-1 to TRBJ2-1; D gene uncertain. This CDR3 has 14 residues. The V end lost 0 bases, the J end lost 8 bases, and 11 bases lay between the germline ends. CDR1 and CDR2 from the germline V gene are WNHNN and SYGVQD (reference sequence). The CDR3 region has the DNA TGCGCCAGCAGTGAGTCTAACAGCTGGGATGAGCAGTTCTTC. It codes for CASSESNSWDEQFF.

The chain is built from TRBV11-2 and TRBJ1-6; TRBD1 might be the D (5 bases). This CDR3 has 14 amino acids. Trimming took off 4 bases at V and 8 bases at J, with 12 bases between the two ends. CDR1 SGHAT and CDR2 FQNNGV come from the germline V gene. The CDR3 sequence: CASSSRRDYSPLHF. The DNA for the CDR3 is TGTGCCAGCAGCTCTCGACGGGACTATTCACCCCTCCACTTT.

This chain uses TRBV21-1 with TRBJ2-1; the D call in the table, TRBD1, was not verified against the DNA. TRBV21-1 is classified as a pseudogene. This CDR3 contains 16 residues. This chain's CDR3 is CASSARGQSSYNEQFF. CDR3 DNA: TGTGCCAGCAGTGCCCGTGGGCAGAGCTCCTACAATGAGCAGTTCTTC.

The V gene is TRBV10-2, the J gene TRBJ1-1, with 7 bases fitting TRBD1. Losses at the gene ends were 6 bases for V and 1 base for J; bases not matched to a gene: 5. Germline assignment: CDR1 WSHSY and CDR2 SAAADI. This CDR3 comprises 14 residues. The CDR3 spells CASRLTGKNTEAFF. The CDR3 DNA reads TGCGCCAGCAGGTTGACAGGGAAGAACACTGAAGCTTTCTTT.